What follows describes a single TCR beta chain. These data are taken from a study of blood T cell repertoires in COVID-19. Repertoires were generated with immunoSEQ multiplex PCR, while TCRdb's copy carries only in-frame clones and drops some. The profile shows about 250,000 clones, about nine tenths of them singletons. Participants spanned ages roughly 18 to 90 years and resided in roughly 22 US areas. In germline, CDR1 is LNHDA, CDR2 SQIVND (reference sequence). With 9 bases clipped from V and 4 bases from J, the junction kept 10 bases outside the gene matches. This CDR3 is built from 14 residues. The sequencing sample was made of PBMCs or T cells enriched from blood (not recorded which). V and J are TRBV19 and TRBJ2-5; TRBD1 matches at 8 bases. The receptor's source is a man in his forties who had recovered from COVID-19. As DNA, the CDR3 is TGTGCCAGCATGGACAGGGTTAGGGGAGAGACCCAGTACTTC. Residues: CASMDRVRGETQYF.